One and the same sample provided the 10 T cell receptor beta chains below, sequenced in a study of shared clonotypes between healthy human individuals. Clones were sequenced by immunoSEQ multiplex PCR, and TCRdb holds only the in-frame ones, with some missing. Here the sample spans 2,500,000 or so clones, around 90% being singletons. Sequenced input: naive CD4+ T cells from PBMCs. Stated subset: CD45RA+ positively selected. Every receptor here comes from a man between 18 and 35 years old in good health. Some clones in this sample may be carry-over from other donors' samples.

This chain joins TRBV9 and TRBJ2-1; 10 bases map to TRBD2. CDR3 size: 15 residues. In germline, CDR1 is SGDLS, CDR2 YYNGEE. V was pared by 0 bases and J by 9 bases, with 6 bases of the junction left unmatched. The DNA of the CDR3 is TGTGCCAGCAGCGTAGTGCCAGCGGGAGGGGGTGAGCAGTTCTTC. It codes for CASSVVPAGGGEQFF. The variable domain in full, completed from reference TRBV9 and TRBJ2-1, reads DSGVTQTPKHLITATGQRVTLRCSPRSGDLSVYWYQQSLDQGLQFLIQYYNGEERAKGNILERFSAQQFPDLHSELNLSSLELGDSALYFCASSVVPAGGGEQFFGPGTRLTVL.

The CDR3 here is CASSSPGTSGKYGEQYF. The CDR3 DNA sequence: TGTGCCAGCAGCTCGCCTGGGACTAGCGGGAAATACGGAGAGCAGTACTTC. The rearrangement uses TRBV5-4 and TRBJ2-7; TRBD2 agrees at 13 bases. The germline V gene encodes CDR1 SGHNT and CDR2 YYREEE (reference sequence). This CDR3 comprises 17 residues. The trim removed 3 bases at V and 7 bases at J, leaving 13 bases unmatched. Together with reference TRBV5-4 and TRBJ2-7, the CDR3 gives the full variable domain: ETGVTQSPTHLIKTRGQQVTLRCSSQSGHNTVSWYQQALGQGPQFIFQYYREEENGRGNFPPRFSGLQFPNYSSELNVNALELDDSALYLCASSSPGTSGKYGEQYFGPGTRLTVT.

The V gene is TRBV12-5, the J gene TRBJ2-7; no firm D call. Trimming removed 1 base from V and 5 bases from J, with 3 bases in between. The germline CDR1 and CDR2 sequences are LGHNT and FRNRAP. This CDR3 contains 11 residues. The CDR3 bases are TGTGCTAGTGGTTTGGGGCACGAGCAGTACTTC. It encodes CASGLGHEQYF.

This clone was picked up one time. The chain is built from TRBV6-1 and TRBJ2-1; TRBD2 aligns across 9 bases. CDR3 size: 13 residues. The junction had 5 bases not matched to a gene; V was cut back by 6 bases and J by 8 bases. Germline CDR1 reads MNHNS; CDR2 reads SASEGT. CDR3 nucleotides: TGTGCCAGCAGGCCTAGCGGGATTTATGAGCAGTTCTTC. As protein: CASRPSGIYEQFF.

The chain couples TRBV4-3 to TRBJ1-4, with D possibly being TRBD1 (5 bases). Per the germline V gene, CDR1 is LGHNA and CDR2 is YSLEER. V lost 3 bases and J lost 5, with 7 bases in between. The CDR3 length is 13 residues. The CDR3 sequence: CASSQGENEKLFF. CDR3 DNA: TGCGCCAGCAGCCAGGGGGAGAATGAAAAACTGTTTTTT.

The genes are TRBV2 and TRBJ1-5; tentative D call: TRBD1 (5 bases). Per the germline V gene, CDR1 is SNHLY and CDR2 is FYNNEI. The CDR3 sequence is 15 residues long. V lost 3 bases, J lost 6 bases, and 15 bases lay in between. CDR3 loop: CASSELLGLGQPQHF. As DNA, the CDR3 is TGTGCCAGCAGTGAGCTTTTGGGGCTCGGTCAGCCCCAGCATTTT.

This chain joins TRBV11-1 and TRBJ2-3; 12 nucleotides align to TRBD2. The CDR3 has 16 amino acids. Germline trimming cut 3 bases from V and 1 base from J; bases unmatched to any gene: 2. Germline V gene sequence: CDR1 SGHAT, CDR2 FQDESV (reference sequence). CDR3 protein: CASSLTSGSRTDTQYF. In nucleotides, the CDR3 is TGTGCCAGCAGCTTGACTAGCGGGAGCCGCACAGATACGCAGTATTTT.

Regarding this clone: Other DNA sequences in the sample encode the same CDR3. The V and J genes are TRBV18 and TRBJ1-1; 9 bases are a match to TRBD1. Unmatched junction bases numbered 3, after V lost 6 bases and J lost 1 base. In germline, CDR1 is KGHSH, CDR2 LQKENI. The length of the CDR3 is 14 residues. CDR3 sequence (DNA): TGTGCCAGCTCCGCGGGACAGGGGAACACTGAAGCTTTCTTT. It yields the protein CASSAGQGNTEAFF.

V gene TRBV6-1 combines with J gene TRBJ1-2; D is possibly TRBD1 (6 bases). Germline lookup yields CDR1 MNHNS and CDR2 SASEGT. This CDR3 contains 18 residues. Between the trimmed V and J ends, which lost 8 bases and 3 bases, there was a span of 28 bases. The CDR3 reads CASCVGGLGGRRHYGYTF. As DNA, the CDR3 is TGTGCCAGCTGTGTGGGGGGACTCGGGGGCAGGAGGCACTATGGCTACACCTTC.

The J gene is TRBJ2-7, the V gene TRBV6-6; TRBD1 agrees at 9 bases. The CDR3 covers 14 residues. Germline V gives CDR1 MNHNY, CDR2 SVGAGI (reference sequence). J gave up 6 bases and V 5 bases, and 8 bases lay outside the gene matches. The CDR3, as DNA: TGTGCCAGCAGTACCCCGGGACAGGGTACCGAGCAGTACTTC. This encodes CASSTPGQGTEQYF.